The T cell receptor beta chain described here comes from a study of PD-1 and CTLA-4 blockade in melanoma. Repertoires were generated with immunoSEQ multiplex PCR, while TCRdb's copy carries only in-frame clones and drops some. Among tens of thousands of clones listed, under 95% were seen once. The germline CDR1 and CDR2 sequences are LGHDT and YNNKEL (reference sequence). The CDR3 runs to 15 residues. V was pared by 0 bases and J by 0 bases, with 6 bases between. This clonotype was obtained from a human donor with melanoma. The sequencing used CD8+ T cells from peripheral blood, collected from a patient given anti-PD-1 treatment. The chain combines TRBV3-1 (or the pseudogene TRBV3-2) with TRBJ2-4; D is unclear. CDR3 loop: CASSQDSGAKNIQYF. The CDR3 DNA sequence: TGTGCCAGCAGCCAAGATTCAGGAGCCAAAAACATTCAGTACTTC.